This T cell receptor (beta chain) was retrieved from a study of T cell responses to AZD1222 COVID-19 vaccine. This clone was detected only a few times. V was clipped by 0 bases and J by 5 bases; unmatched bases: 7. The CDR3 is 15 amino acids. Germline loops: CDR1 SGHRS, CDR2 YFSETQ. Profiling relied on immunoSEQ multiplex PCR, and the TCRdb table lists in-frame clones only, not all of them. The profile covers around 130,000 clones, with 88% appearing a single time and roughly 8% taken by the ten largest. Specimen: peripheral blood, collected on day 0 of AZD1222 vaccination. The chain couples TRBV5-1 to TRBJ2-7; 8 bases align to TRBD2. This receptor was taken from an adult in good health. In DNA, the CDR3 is TGCGCCAGCAGCTTGGGTACTAGCGGCTTGCACGAGCAGTACTTC. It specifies CASSLGTSGLHEQYF.